This passage covers 18 T cell receptor beta chains from one sample sequenced in a study of type 1 regulatory T cells. For these TCRs, the target antigens are not known. TCRdb ran MiXCR on the reads and lists one entry per CDR3 protein. This table has fewer than 70,000 distinct CDR3 sequences, 50% to 70% appearing once. The specimen sequenced was cultured T cells, either the whole culture or a sorted T cell fraction (not recorded which). The subset: Tr1-enriched cell product generated in vitro against host alloantigens. The receptors originated from a human donor in good health.

V gene TRBV12-3 or TRBV12-4 combines with J gene TRBJ2-1, with D perhaps matching TRBD1 (5 bases). V gave up 6 bases and J gave up 6 bases, with 12 bases separating them. The length of the CDR3 is 13 residues. DNA for the CDR3: TGTGCCAGCAGAATCCCAGGGATCAATGAGCAGTTCTTC. Amino acids: CASRIPGINEQFF.

The rearrangement links TRBV15 to TRBJ1-1; possibly TRBD1 for D (6 bases). The CDR3 spans 15 residues. Germline V gene lookup returns CDR1 LNHNV and CDR2 YYDKDF (reference sequence). V lost 5 bases to trimming and J lost 0 bases, with 13 bases between them. The DNA for the CDR3 is TGTGCCACCAGCGGCAGGGGCGGAATGAACACTGAAGCTTTCTTT. Translation: CATSGRGGMNTEAFF.

J is TRBJ2-3 and V is TRBV24-1; D perhaps matches TRBD1 (6 bases). V shed 0 bases and J shed 5 bases, with 11 bases lying between them. Germline assignment: CDR1 KGHDR and CDR2 SFDVKD. The CDR3 is made up of 15 amino acids. The CDR3 loop is CATSDLNRAGDTQYF. The CDR3 DNA is TGTGCCACCAGTGATTTGAACAGGGCCGGAGATACGCAGTATTTT.

This clonotype turned up a few times. This chain uses TRBV24-1 with TRBJ1-5, with a weak D call TRBD1 (5 bases). CDR3 length: 14 amino acids. Per germline, CDR1 KGHDR and CDR2 SFDVKD. The germline V and J ends were trimmed by 3 bases and 7 bases, with 12 bases remaining between them. CDR3 sequence: CATSDAGPGQPQHF. CDR3 coding DNA: TGTGCCACCAGTGATGCGGGACCTGGGCAGCCCCAGCATTTT.

V usage is TRBV27 and J usage is TRBJ1-2; maybe TRBD1 (6 bases). V lost 4 bases, J lost 5 bases, and 17 bases lay in between. The length of the CDR3 is 15 residues. Germline V gene data show CDR1 as MNHEY and CDR2 as SMNVEV (reference sequence). Here the CDR3 reads CASSSVGTPTYGYTF. As DNA, the CDR3 is TGTGCCAGCAGTTCGGTCGGGACACCGACGTATGGCTACACCTTC.

The chain joins TRBV29-1 to TRBJ1-1; D is possibly TRBD1 (5 bases). The germline V gene has CDR1 SQVTM and CDR2 ANQGSEA. This CDR3 region has 13 residues. The V gene lost 3 bases and the J gene lost 1 base, with 9 bases spanning the gap. CDR3 in DNA: TGCAGCGTTGAGAGAGACAGGAACACTGAAGCTTTCTTT. It is translated as CSVERDRNTEAFF.

The chain couples TRBV2 to TRBJ2-2, with D possibly being TRBD2 (6 bases). Looked up from germline, CDR1 is SNHLY and CDR2 is FYNNEI. Between the trimmed V and J ends, which lost 5 bases and 2 bases, there was a span of 15 bases. The CDR3 runs to 16 residues. The CDR3 here is CASSSRPAGNTGELFF. The CDR3 region has the DNA TGTGCCAGCAGTTCGCGACCAGCGGGTAACACCGGGGAGCTGTTTTTT.

J is TRBJ1-1 and V is TRBV6-5; D is possibly TRBD1 (5 bases). The germline gives CDR1 MNHEY, CDR2 SVGAGI. The CDR3 is made up of 14 amino acids. V lost 8 bases and J lost 7, with 20 bases in between. This CDR3 is CASLTPTRGGEAFF. CDR3 DNA sequence: TGTGCCAGCCTTACCCCCACGAGGGGCGGTGAAGCTTTCTTT.

The chain combines TRBV20-1 with TRBJ1-5, with D unresolved. The V gene lost 6 bases and the J gene lost 1 base, with 10 bases spanning the gap. This CDR3 region has 13 residues. Germline V gene lookup returns CDR1 DFQATT and CDR2 SNEGSKA (reference sequence). This CDR3 is CSATGPSNQPQHF. The CDR3 coding sequence is TGCAGTGCGACTGGACCGAGCAATCAGCCCCAGCATTTT.

The chain links TRBV7-2 to TRBJ1-1; D is undetermined. Germline CDR1 reads SGHTA; CDR2 reads FQGNSA. V gave up 1 base and J gave up 3 bases, with 9 bases separating them. This CDR3 comprises 14 residues. CDR3 loop: CASSLEVVDTEAFF. Here the CDR3 DNA reads TGTGCCAGCAGCTTAGAGGTCGTGGACACTGAAGCTTTCTTT. The complete variable domain, with remaining parts taken from reference TRBV7-2 and TRBJ1-1, reads GAGVSQSPSNKVTEKGKDVELRCDPISGHTALYWYRQSLGQGLEFLIYFQGNSAPDKSGLPSDRFSAERTGGSVSTLTIQRTQQEDSAVYLCASSLEVVDTEAFFGQGTRLTVV.

This clonotype has more than one count but fewer than ten. V and J are TRBV6-4 and TRBJ2-1; 10 bases match TRBD2. The germline V gene encodes CDR1 MRHNA and CDR2 SNTAGT. There are 15 residues in the CDR3. V gave up 6 bases and J gave up 5 bases; unmatched junction bases: 7. CDR3: CASSRTSGRDNEQFF. CDR3 in DNA: TGTGCCAGCAGCCGGACTAGCGGAAGGGACAATGAGCAGTTCTTC.

This rearrangement joins TRBV20-1 to TRBJ1-6, with 7 nucleotides matching TRBD1. The V gene's germline CDR1 is DFQATT and CDR2 SNEGSKA (reference sequence). V dropped 7 bases and J dropped 6; count of bases not matched to a gene: 6. The CDR3 has 13 residues. CDR3 bases: TGCAGTGTAGGGACAGACGCTAATTCACCCCTCCACTTT. Translation gives CSVGTDANSPLHF.

The chain is built from TRBV20-1 and TRBJ2-1, with TRBD2 matching 9 bases. CDR1 is DFQATT and CDR2 is SNEGSKA in the germline V gene (reference sequence). Losses at the gene ends were 1 base for V and 0 bases for J; bases not matched to a gene: 19. The CDR3 sequence is 21 residues long. This CDR3 reads CSARVRRGSGRLPSSYNEQFF. The DNA for the CDR3 is TGCAGTGCTAGAGTTCGCCGGGGGAGCGGGAGGCTTCCGAGCTCCTACAATGAGCAGTTCTTC.

The chain is built from TRBV11-3 and TRBJ2-2; D remains unclear. Germline V gene sequence: CDR1 SGHNT, CDR2 YENEEA. The length of the CDR3 is 14 residues. V was trimmed by 6 bases and J by 1 base, leaving 9 bases between them. The CDR3 loop reads CASSLTGNTGELFF. CDR3 coding DNA: TGTGCCAGCAGTTTAACGGGGAACACCGGGGAGCTGTTTTTT.

The V and J genes are TRBV20-1 and TRBJ2-7; D might be TRBD1 (6 bases). The CDR3 totals 16 residues. Per germline, CDR1 DFQATT and CDR2 SNEGSKA (reference sequence). V shed 0 bases and J shed 2 bases, with 17 bases lying between them. In DNA, the CDR3 is TGCAGTGCTAGAGATAGTGGGCAGGGGTTCGCCTACGAGCAGTACTTC. Translation: CSARDSGQGFAYEQYF.

The rearrangement joins TRBV4-1 to TRBJ2-7; TRBD1 is a possible D gene (5 bases). V lost 4 bases, J lost 3 bases, and 25 bases lay in between. Germline V gene sequence: CDR1 MGHRA, CDR2 YSYEKL. This CDR3 is built from 18 residues. The CDR3 nucleotides are TGCGCCAGCAGCCTGATACGGCAAACAGGCAAAGGGGTCTACGAGCAGTACTTC. It translates to CASSLIRQTGKGVYEQYF.

The chain joins TRBV2 to TRBJ1-1, with D hard to call. In germline, CDR1 is SNHLY, CDR2 FYNNEI. The ends were cut back, 8 bases at V and 0 bases at J, with 7 bases in the middle. This CDR3 has 12 residues. CDR3 coding DNA: TGTGCCAGCTCAGGCATGAACACTGAAGCTTTCTTT. This sequence encodes CASSGMNTEAFF.

The chain combines TRBV7-2 with TRBJ2-7, with 12 bases fitting TRBD2. Germline lookup yields CDR1 SGHTA and CDR2 FQGNSA. V lost 4 bases to trimming and J lost 5 bases; unmatched junction nucleotides: 6. The CDR3 totals 15 residues. The CDR3 nucleotides read TGTGCCAGCAGCTACGGACTAGCGGGAATCCACGAGCAGTACTTC. Protein product: CASSYGLAGIHEQYF.